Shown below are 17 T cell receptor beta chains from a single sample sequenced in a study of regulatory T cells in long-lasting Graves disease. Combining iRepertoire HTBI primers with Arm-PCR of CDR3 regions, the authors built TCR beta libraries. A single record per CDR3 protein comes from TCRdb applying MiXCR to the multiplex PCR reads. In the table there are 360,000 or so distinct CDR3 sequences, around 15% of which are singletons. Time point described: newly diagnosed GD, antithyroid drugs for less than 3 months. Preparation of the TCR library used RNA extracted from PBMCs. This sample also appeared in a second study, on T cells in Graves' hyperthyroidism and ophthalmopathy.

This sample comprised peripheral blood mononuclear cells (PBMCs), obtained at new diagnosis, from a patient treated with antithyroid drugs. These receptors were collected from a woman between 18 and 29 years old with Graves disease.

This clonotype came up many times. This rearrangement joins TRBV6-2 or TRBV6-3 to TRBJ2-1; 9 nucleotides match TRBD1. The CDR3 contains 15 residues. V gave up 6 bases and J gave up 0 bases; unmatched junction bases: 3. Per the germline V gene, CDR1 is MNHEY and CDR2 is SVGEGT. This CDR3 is CASSQTGGSYNEQFF. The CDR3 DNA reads TGTGCCAGCAGCCAGACAGGGGGCTCCTACAATGAGCAGTTCTTC.

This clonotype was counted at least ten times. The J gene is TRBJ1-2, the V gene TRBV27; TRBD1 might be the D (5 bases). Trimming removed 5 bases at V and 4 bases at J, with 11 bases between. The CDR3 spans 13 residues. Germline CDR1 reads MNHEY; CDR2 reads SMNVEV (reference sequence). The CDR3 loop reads CASSPRGPYGYTF. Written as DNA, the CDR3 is TGTGCCAGCAGTCCAAGGGGCCCCTATGGCTACACCTTC.

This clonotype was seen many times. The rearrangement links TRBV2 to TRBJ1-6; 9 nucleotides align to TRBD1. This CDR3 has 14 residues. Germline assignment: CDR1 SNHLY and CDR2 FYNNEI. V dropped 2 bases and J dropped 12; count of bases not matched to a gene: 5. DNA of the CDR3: TGTGCCAGCAGTGAAAGGACAGGGGAATTACCCCTCCACTTT. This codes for CASSERTGELPLHF.

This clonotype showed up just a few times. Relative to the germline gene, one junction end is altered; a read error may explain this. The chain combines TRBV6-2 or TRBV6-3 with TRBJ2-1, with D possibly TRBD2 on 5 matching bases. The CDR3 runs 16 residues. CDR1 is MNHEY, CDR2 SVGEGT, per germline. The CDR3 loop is CASSDSPSGAYNEQFF. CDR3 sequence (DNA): TGTGCCAGCAGTGACTCCCCCAGCGGAGCTTACAATGAGCAGTTCTTC.

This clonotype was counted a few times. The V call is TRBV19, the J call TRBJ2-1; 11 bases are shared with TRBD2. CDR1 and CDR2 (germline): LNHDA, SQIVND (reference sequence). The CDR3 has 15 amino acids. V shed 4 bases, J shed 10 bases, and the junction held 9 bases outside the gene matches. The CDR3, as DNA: TGTGCCAGTAGTAGTTTTAGCGGGGGGGCCGTGGAGCAGTTCTTC. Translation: CASSSFSGGAVEQFF.

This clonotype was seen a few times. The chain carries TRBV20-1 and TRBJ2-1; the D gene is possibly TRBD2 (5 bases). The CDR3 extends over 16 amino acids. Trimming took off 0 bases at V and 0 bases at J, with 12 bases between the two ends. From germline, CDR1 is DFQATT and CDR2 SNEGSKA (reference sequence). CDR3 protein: CSARDDYSSSYNEQFF. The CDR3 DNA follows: TGCAGTGCTAGAGACGACTATTCGAGCTCCTACAATGAGCAGTTCTTC.

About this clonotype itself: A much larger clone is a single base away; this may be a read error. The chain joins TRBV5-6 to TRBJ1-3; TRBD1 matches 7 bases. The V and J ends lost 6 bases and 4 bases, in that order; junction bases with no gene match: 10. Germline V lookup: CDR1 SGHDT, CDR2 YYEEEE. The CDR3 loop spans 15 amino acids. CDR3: CASNPTTGTGNTIYF. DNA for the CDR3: TGTGCCAGCAACCCGACGACAGGGACAGGAAACACCATATATTTT.

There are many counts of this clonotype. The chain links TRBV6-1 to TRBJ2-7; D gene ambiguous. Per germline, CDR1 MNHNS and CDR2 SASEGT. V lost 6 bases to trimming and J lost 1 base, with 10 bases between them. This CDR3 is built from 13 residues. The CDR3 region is CASRPSGSYEQYF. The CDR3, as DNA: TGTGCCAGCAGACCCTCAGGATCCTACGAGCAGTACTTC.

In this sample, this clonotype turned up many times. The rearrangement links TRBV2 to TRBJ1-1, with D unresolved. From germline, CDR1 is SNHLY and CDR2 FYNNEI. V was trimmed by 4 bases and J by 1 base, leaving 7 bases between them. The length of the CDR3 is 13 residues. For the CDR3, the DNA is TGTGCCAGCAGTGCGTTGGCGAACACTGAAGCTTTCTTT. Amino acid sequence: CASSALANTEAFF.

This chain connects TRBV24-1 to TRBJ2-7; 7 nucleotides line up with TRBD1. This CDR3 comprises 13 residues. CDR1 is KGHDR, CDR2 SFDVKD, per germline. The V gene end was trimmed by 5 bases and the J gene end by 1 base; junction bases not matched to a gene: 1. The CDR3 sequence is CATSGGQSYEQYF. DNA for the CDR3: TGTGCCACCAGTGGGGGACAGTCCTACGAGCAGTACTTC.

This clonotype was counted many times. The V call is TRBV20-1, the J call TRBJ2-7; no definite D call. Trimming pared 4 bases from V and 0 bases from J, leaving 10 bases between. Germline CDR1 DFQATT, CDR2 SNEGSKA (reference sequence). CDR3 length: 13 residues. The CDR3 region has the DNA TGCAGTGCTATGAGTCAAAACTCCTACGAGCAGTACTTC. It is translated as CSAMSQNSYEQYF.

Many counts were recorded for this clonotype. The CDR3: CASSTTQMKQFF. The CDR3 DNA follows: TGTGCCAGCAGCACCACCCAAATGAAGCAGTTCTTC. The chain has TRBV11-2 and TRBJ2-1; no reliable D call. CDR3 length: 12 residues. Trimming removed 5 bases at V and 11 bases at J, with 13 bases between. Germline values: CDR1 SGHAT, CDR2 FQNNGV.

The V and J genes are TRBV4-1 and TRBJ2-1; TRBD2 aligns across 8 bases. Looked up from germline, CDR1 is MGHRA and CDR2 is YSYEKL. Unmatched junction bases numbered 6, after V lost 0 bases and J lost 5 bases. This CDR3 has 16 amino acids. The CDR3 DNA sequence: TGCGCCAGCAGCCAAGATTACAGCGGGGGTAACAATGAGCAGTTCTTC. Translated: CASSQDYSGGNNEQFF.

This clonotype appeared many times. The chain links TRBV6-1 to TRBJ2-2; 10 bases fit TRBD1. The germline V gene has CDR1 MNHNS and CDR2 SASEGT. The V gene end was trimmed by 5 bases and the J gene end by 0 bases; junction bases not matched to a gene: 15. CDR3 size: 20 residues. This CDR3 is CASSRRGLGQGFANTGELFF. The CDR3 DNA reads TGTGCCAGCAGTCGACGGGGGTTGGGACAGGGGTTCGCGAACACCGGGGAGCTGTTTTTT.

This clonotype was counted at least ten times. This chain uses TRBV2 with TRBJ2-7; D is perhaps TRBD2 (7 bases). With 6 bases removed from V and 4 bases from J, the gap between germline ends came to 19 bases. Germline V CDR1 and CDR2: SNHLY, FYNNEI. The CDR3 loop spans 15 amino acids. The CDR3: CASSPRRGQKYEQYF. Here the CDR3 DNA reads TGTGCCAGCAGCCCCCGGCGGGGGCAGAAGTACGAGCAGTACTTC.

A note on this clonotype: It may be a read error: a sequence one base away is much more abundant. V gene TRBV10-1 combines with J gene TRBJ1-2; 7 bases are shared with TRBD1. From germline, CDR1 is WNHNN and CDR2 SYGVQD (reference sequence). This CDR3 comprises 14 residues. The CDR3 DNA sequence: TGCGCCGGCAGCCCTGACAGGGAGTTCTATGGCTACACCTTC. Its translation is CAGSPDREFYGYTF.

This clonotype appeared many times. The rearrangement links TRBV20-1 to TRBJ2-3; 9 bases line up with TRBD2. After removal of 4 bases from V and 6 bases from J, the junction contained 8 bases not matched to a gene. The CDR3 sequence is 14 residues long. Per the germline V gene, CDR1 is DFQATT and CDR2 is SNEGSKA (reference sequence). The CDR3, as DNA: TGCAGTGCTATCCGGCGGGGGGGGCCGGATACGCAGTATTTT. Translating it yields CSAIRRGGPDTQYF.